This TCR beta chain stems from a study of cytomegalovirus exposure and HLA in healthy donors. Study-level background: The approximately 610 first-cohort repertoires shared a platform with the roughly 110 validation repertoires, as reported in a later analysis.

The donors were members of the validation cohort comprising approximately 110 subjects, separate from the approximately 710-subject first cohort. The CDR3 length is 14 residues. Germline CDR1 is MNHNS and CDR2 is SASEGT. V gave up 1 base and J gave up 4 bases; unmatched junction bases: 0. The repertoire was sequenced with immunoSEQ multiplex PCR; TCRdb's copy has only in-frame clones and lacks some. This table holds about 67,000 clones, 85% to 95% found once. Study-level points and caveats: TCR clusters originating in the first cohort tended to co-occur in the roughly 110 validation repertoires, according to a later analysis.

About this clone itself: Its antigen is currently unknown.

The sample consisted of PBMCs. This sequence was found in a woman between 18 and 29 years old in good health and CMV-seronegative. The rearrangement uses TRBV6-1 and TRBJ1-5; 8 nucleotides agree with TRBD1. CDR3 loop: CASSEGQGNQPQHF. The CDR3 coding sequence is TGTGCCAGCAGTGAAGGACAGGGGAATCAGCCCCAGCATTTT.